Shown below are 14 T cell receptor beta chains from a single sample sequenced in a study of Graves' ophthalmopathy and Graves' hyperthyroidism (dated by TCRdb to the late 2010s). The reads were generated on an Illumina HiSeq 2000. TCR beta CDR3 regions were amplified from RNA transcripts for repertoire sequencing. A first-round RT-PCR used HTBI primers with the Qiagen OneStep RT-PCR kit, followed by a second-round multiplex PCR, size selection and purification. TCRdb passed the public sequencing reads through fastp at Q25 and MiXCR, retaining productive beta sequences. Entries are consolidated by CDR3 protein sequence, retaining the most common genes and DNA. This sample lists about 380,000 distinct CDR3 sequences; 15% to 17% were detected once. The ten largest make up approximately 7% of the sample. The sequenced sample consisted of peripheral blood. These TCRs come from a young woman with stable Graves' hyperthyroidism. Donor details come from another sample of the same person, matched by shared clones.

This clonotype appeared many times. V usage is TRBV25-1 and J usage is TRBJ1-5; TRBD1 matches 7 bases. V was pared by 1 base and J by 6 bases, with 6 bases of the junction left unmatched. Germline lookup yields CDR1 MGHDK and CDR2 SYGVNS. The CDR3 loop spans 15 amino acids. CDR3 coding DNA: TGTGCCAGCAGTGAATCAGGGGGTTTCGGTCAGCCCCAGCATTTT. Translation gives CASSESGGFGQPQHF. The full variable domain, its missing parts supplied by reference TRBV25-1 and TRBJ1-5, is EADIYQTPRYLVIGTGKKITLECSQTMGHDKMYWYQQDPGMELHLIHYSYGVNSTEKGDLSSESTVSRIRTEHFPLTLESARPSHTSQYLCASSESGGFGQPQHFGDGTRLSIL.

In its sample, this clonotype was seen many times. The gene calls are TRBV6-1 and TRBJ2-7; either TRBD1 or TRBD2 may fit D (5 bases each). CDR3 length equals 13 residues. The germline CDR1 and CDR2 sequences are MNHNS and SASEGT. V lost 8 bases and J 2 bases, leaving 13 bases between the germline ends. CDR3 in amino acids: CASSGSPPYEQYF. In DNA, the CDR3 is TGTGCCAGCTCAGGGAGTCCGCCCTACGAGCAGTACTTC.

This clonotype was observed at least ten times. The chain uses TRBV20-1 and TRBJ2-2; the match to TRBD1 covers 9 bases. The trim removed 5 bases at V and 5 bases at J, leaving 6 bases unmatched. Germline CDR1 DFQATT, CDR2 SNEGSKA (reference sequence). The CDR3 runs 14 residues. The CDR3 DNA reads TGCAGTGCTTCCGGGACAGGGTTAACCGGGGAGCTGTTTTTT. Protein: CSASGTGLTGELFF.

This clonotype has at least ten counts. As DNA, the CDR3 is TGTGCCACCAGCAAATCTGCCGGGACAGGGAATGAAGCTTTCTTT. Its protein product is CATSKSAGTGNEAFF. The gene calls are TRBV15 and TRBJ1-1; 9 bases agree with TRBD1. Trimming took 4 bases from V and 7 from J; bases not matched to a gene: 10. CDR1 is LNHNV and CDR2 is YYDKDF in the germline V gene (reference sequence). CDR3 size: 15 residues.

This clonotype was seen many times. The chain is built from TRBV16 and TRBJ2-7; the match to TRBD1 covers 7 bases. Losses at the gene ends were 2 bases for V and 7 bases for J; bases not matched to a gene: 14. Germline CDR1 reads KGHSY; CDR2 reads FQNENV. This CDR3 region has 16 residues. Written as DNA, the CDR3 is TGTGCCAGCAGCCAAACCCCGGACAGGCCCAGTCAAGAGCAGTACTTC. This sequence encodes CASSQTPDRPSQEQYF.

The table lists this clonotype with many counts. The CDR3 here is CASSYGQGRGEQYF. The DNA for the CDR3 is TGTGCCAGCAGTTACGGACAGGGTAGAGGCGAGCAGTACTTC. The chain employs TRBV6-5 and TRBJ2-7, with 8 bases identical to TRBD1. Germline V gene data show CDR1 as MNHEY and CDR2 as SVGAGI. The CDR3 loop spans 14 amino acids. Germline trimming cut 2 bases from V and 6 bases from J; bases unmatched to any gene: 6.

Comments on this clonotype: This CDR3 fails to terminate in the conserved phenylalanine or tryptophan, so it likely reflects a read error. It is unclear where the CDR3 begins or ends on the DNA, so no DNA is shown, and the CDR3 is as TCRdb lists it. This rearrangement joins TRBV6-1 to TRBJ2-7; the table's D call of TRBD1 was not tested on the DNA. The CDR3 totals 14 residues, both ends included. The germline CDR1 and CDR2 sequences are MNHNS and SASEGT. The CDR3 sequence is CASSVDRHLYEQCY.

This clonotype was observed many times. The chain recombines TRBV5-1 with TRBJ2-5, with 9 nucleotides matching TRBD2. The CDR3 runs 15 residues. V was pared by 0 bases and J by 5 bases, with 5 bases of the junction left unmatched. Germline V gene data show CDR1 as SGHRS and CDR2 as YFSETQ. The CDR3 loop reads CASSLVRGGRETQYF. The DNA for the CDR3 is TGCGCCAGCAGCTTGGTGCGGGGGGGCCGGGAGACCCAGTACTTC.

The CDR3, as DNA: TGTGCCAGCAGCCCACGCCGGGACAGGGTAACAGATACGCAGTATTTT. Encoded protein: CASSPRRDRVTDTQYF. This chain joins TRBV7-8 and TRBJ2-3, with 9 nucleotides matching TRBD1. This CDR3 is built from 16 residues. Germline lookup yields CDR1 SGHVS and CDR2 FQNEAQ. V shed 5 bases, J shed 3 bases, and the junction held 9 bases outside the gene matches.

At least ten counts were recorded for this clonotype. The V and J genes are TRBV19 and TRBJ1-6; D may be TRBD1 (5 bases). Per germline, CDR1 LNHDA and CDR2 SQIVND (reference sequence). Trimming stripped 3 bases from V and 4 bases from J, with 13 bases between. CDR3 length: 16 residues. The CDR3 is CASSIAQGLYNSPLHF. The CDR3 nucleotides read TGTGCCAGTAGTATTGCCCAGGGACTGTATAATTCACCCCTCCACTTT.

This clonotype was observed many times. The chain employs TRBV2 and TRBJ1-5, with D tentatively TRBD1 (6 bases). V dropped 3 bases and J dropped 6 bases, with 12 bases sitting between them. CDR1 and CDR2 from the germline V gene are SNHLY and FYNNEI. This CDR3 is 14 amino acids long. The CDR3 here is CASSEGAPAQPQHF. The CDR3, as DNA: TGTGCCAGCAGTGAGGGGGCGCCGGCTCAGCCCCAGCATTTT.

J is TRBJ2-5 and V is TRBV20-1; unclear D gene. Germline assignment: CDR1 DFQATT and CDR2 SNEGSKA (reference sequence). This CDR3 has 12 amino acids. V lost 1 base to trimming and J lost 7 bases, with 10 bases between them. The CDR3 spells CSARVPSGTQYF. The CDR3, as DNA: TGCAGTGCTAGAGTACCCTCCGGGACCCAGTACTTC.

In its sample, this clonotype was seen many times. The chain employs TRBV7-3 and TRBJ1-6, with D unresolved. The V and J ends lost 4 bases and 6 bases respectively, with 7 bases between them. This CDR3 region has 13 residues. Germline values: CDR1 SGHTA, CDR2 FQGTGA. CDR3 loop: CASSYNLNSPLHF. The DNA of the CDR3 is TGTGCCAGCAGCTACAACCTTAATTCACCCCTCCACTTT.

This clonotype has a count of ten or more. The rearrangement uses TRBV27 and TRBJ1-2; the D is unclear. The CDR3 contains 13 residues. Germline V gives CDR1 MNHEY, CDR2 SMNVEV (reference sequence). V lost 1 base, J lost 5 bases, and 8 bases lay in between. The CDR3 DNA reads TGTGCCAGCAGTTTATTGGGGATTTATGGCTACACCTTC. This encodes CASSLLGIYGYTF.